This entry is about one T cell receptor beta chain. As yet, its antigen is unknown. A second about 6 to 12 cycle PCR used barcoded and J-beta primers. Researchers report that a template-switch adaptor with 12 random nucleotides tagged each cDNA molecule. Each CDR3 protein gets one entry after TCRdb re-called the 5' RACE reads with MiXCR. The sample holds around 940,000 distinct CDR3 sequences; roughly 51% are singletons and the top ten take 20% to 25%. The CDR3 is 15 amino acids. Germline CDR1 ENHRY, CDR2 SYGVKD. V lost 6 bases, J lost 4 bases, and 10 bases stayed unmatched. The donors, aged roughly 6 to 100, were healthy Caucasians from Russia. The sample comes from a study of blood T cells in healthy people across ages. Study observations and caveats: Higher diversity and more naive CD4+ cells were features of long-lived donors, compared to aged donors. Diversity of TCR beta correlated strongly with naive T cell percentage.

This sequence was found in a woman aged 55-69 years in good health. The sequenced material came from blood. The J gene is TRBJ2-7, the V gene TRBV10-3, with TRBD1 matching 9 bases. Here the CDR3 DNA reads TGTGCCATCAGCCGGGGAACAGGGGGCGCATACGAGCAGTACTTC. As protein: CAISRGTGGAYEQYF.